Listed here are 29 T cell receptor beta chains from one sample, sequenced in a study of cytomegalovirus exposure and HLA in healthy donors. The table came from immunoSEQ multiplex PCR; TCRdb's copy has only in-frame clones and leaves some out. The sample has some 76,000 clones, approximately 93% seen once. The specimen was PBMCs. The receptors come from a woman under 30 in good health and CMV-seropositive.

The chain is built from TRBV28 and TRBJ1-4; a weak D match, TRBD1 (6 bases). V lost 0 bases to trimming and J lost 5 bases, with 13 bases between them. CDR3 size: 16 residues. Germline CDR1 reads MDHEN; CDR2 reads SYDVKM. CDR3 bases: TGTGCCAGCAGTTTATGGCGGGGGCTTCCAAATGAAAAACTGTTTTTT. Translated: CASSLWRGLPNEKLFF.

The chain links TRBV15 to TRBJ1-4; D might be TRBD1 (5 bases). V was cut by 4 bases and J by 8 bases, with 17 bases left in between. CDR1 and CDR2 (germline): LNHNV, YYDKDF (reference sequence). The CDR3 loop spans 15 amino acids. The CDR3 DNA reads TGTGCCACCAGCACCCGCTCAGGGATGGTGGAAAAACTGTTTTTT. Translating gives CATSTRSGMVEKLFF.

The chain recombines TRBV7-2 with TRBJ1-5; TRBD1 agrees at 7 bases. The CDR3 runs 15 residues. The V segment lost 9 bases and the J segment 6 bases; nucleotides outside the gene matches: 14. Per the germline V gene, CDR1 is SGHTA and CDR2 is FQGNSA. As DNA, the CDR3 is TGTGCCAGAAAAACGAAGACAGGGTCGGGTCAGCCCCAGCATTTT. It translates to CARKTKTGSGQPQHF.

V gene TRBV2 combines with J gene TRBJ1-1; D remains unclear. CDR1 is SNHLY and CDR2 is FYNNEI in the germline V gene. V gave up 10 bases and J gave up 5 bases, with 17 bases separating them. The CDR3 runs 13 residues. CDR3 sequence: CATKSTGNTEAFF. CDR3 bases: TGTGCCACCAAGAGCACGGGAAATACTGAAGCTTTCTTT.

The J gene is TRBJ1-6, the V gene TRBV6-1; 7 bases agree with TRBD1. The CDR3 extends over 15 amino acids. The V segment lost 6 bases and the J segment 8 bases; nucleotides outside the gene matches: 10. From germline, CDR1 is MNHNS and CDR2 SASEGT. CDR3 loop: CASRTGNQEDSPLHF. In nucleotides, the CDR3 is TGTGCCAGCAGGACAGGGAACCAAGAGGATTCACCCCTCCACTTT.

The chain is built from TRBV11-3 and TRBJ2-2, with TRBD2 matching over 10 bases. The CDR3 covers 14 residues. V lost 7 bases and J lost 6; bases outside the gene matches: 5. The V gene's germline CDR1 is SGHNT and CDR2 YENEEA. CDR3 in amino acids: CASTKLAGSGELFF. CDR3 coding DNA: TGTGCCAGCACCAAACTAGCGGGGTCCGGGGAGCTGTTTTTT.

This chain uses TRBV5-1 with TRBJ1-6; 8 nucleotides line up with TRBD1. The V and J ends lost 3 bases and 7 bases, in that order; junction bases with no gene match: 6. Germline lookup yields CDR1 SGHRS and CDR2 YFSETQ. This CDR3 spans 15 amino acids. The CDR3 reads CASSSGQGANSPLHF. The CDR3, as DNA: TGCGCCAGCAGCTCCGGACAGGGCGCGAATTCACCCCTCCACTTT.

This clone has only one observation. The rearrangement links TRBV25-1 to TRBJ2-5; 7 bases line up with TRBD1. The V gene end was trimmed by 2 bases and the J gene end by 3 bases; junction bases not matched to a gene: 9. Germline V gives CDR1 MGHDK, CDR2 SYGVNS. The CDR3 spans 16 residues. The CDR3: CASSEDWDSPKETQYF. CDR3 in DNA: TGTGCCAGCAGTGAAGATTGGGACAGCCCAAAAGAGACCCAGTACTTC.

The V call is TRBV9, the J call TRBJ2-2; 7 bases align to TRBD2. Trimming removed 3 bases from V and 5 bases from J; junction bases left unmatched: 4. The germline V gene encodes CDR1 SGDLS and CDR2 YYNGEE. The CDR3 has 14 residues. DNA for the CDR3: TGTGCCAGCAGCGGGACTAGTGGGACCGGGGAGCTGTTTTTT. Its protein product is CASSGTSGTGELFF.

The rearrangement joins TRBV13 to TRBJ2-5; D might be TRBD1 (7 bases). This CDR3 region has 15 residues. The V end lost 4 bases, the J end lost 5 bases, and 17 bases lay between the germline ends. The V gene's germline CDR1 is PRHDT and CDR2 FYEKMQ (reference sequence). CDR3 in amino acids: CASSYRQGRGETQYF. The CDR3 nucleotides are TGTGCCAGCAGCTACCGACAGGGTCGGGGGGAGACCCAGTACTTC.

This chain joins TRBV6-1 and TRBJ1-2, with 7 positions matching TRBD1. From germline, CDR1 is MNHNS and CDR2 SASEGT. The J segment lost 3 bases and the V segment lost 4 bases, leaving 11 bases of the junction unmatched. The CDR3 has 16 residues. In DNA, the CDR3 is TGTGCCAGCAGTGTTCGGACAGGCCCTCTTGACTATGGCTACACCTTC. Translated: CASSVRTGPLDYGYTF.

The chain has TRBV6-5 and TRBJ2-1; tentatively, D is TRBD2 (6 bases). The CDR3 extends over 15 amino acids. The V gene's germline CDR1 is MNHEY and CDR2 SVGAGI. The ends were cut back, 5 bases at V and 4 bases at J, with 15 bases in the middle. The CDR3 spells CASSQGLPRYNEQFF. In DNA form, the CDR3 reads TGTGCCAGCAGTCAGGGACTCCCCCGATACAATGAGCAGTTCTTC.

This clone was observed once. The chain is built from TRBV5-1 and TRBJ2-3; the D gene is possibly TRBD1 (5 bases). Germline lookup yields CDR1 SGHRS and CDR2 YFSETQ. CDR3 length: 14 residues. Trimming left V 2 bases short and J 5 bases short, with 12 bases between. CDR3 coding DNA: TGCGCCAGCAGCTTCCGACAGATTCAAGATACGCAGTATTTT. It specifies CASSFRQIQDTQYF.

This clone showed up just a few times. The chain uses TRBV4-1 and TRBJ2-1, with 12 bases aligning to TRBD2. After removal of 4 bases from V and 10 bases from J, the junction contained 8 bases not matched to a gene. CDR1 MGHRA and CDR2 YSYEKL come from the germline V gene. This CDR3 is built from 15 residues. The CDR3 DNA reads as TGCGCCAGCAGCCGGACTAGCGGGGTGGGCATAGAGCAGTTCTTC. Translating gives CASSRTSGVGIEQFF.

The V call is TRBV4-1, the J call TRBJ2-1; D perhaps matches TRBD2 (6 bases). Trimming shortened V by 0 bases and J by 11 bases, and 8 bases separated the two germline ends. The CDR3 is 12 amino acids. Germline V gene lookup returns CDR1 MGHRA and CDR2 YSYEKL. The DNA for the CDR3 is TGCGCCAGCAGCCAAGACGCGGGGAAGCAGTTCTTC. Translated: CASSQDAGKQFF.

The V gene is TRBV27, the J gene TRBJ2-7; D unclear. The CDR3 sequence is 13 residues long. Between the trimmed V and J ends, which lost 7 bases and 2 bases, there was a span of 12 bases. Germline V gene lookup returns CDR1 MNHEY and CDR2 SMNVEV (reference sequence). CDR3 residues: CASTGGYPYEQYF. The CDR3 DNA reads as TGTGCCAGCACGGGTGGATACCCCTACGAGCAGTACTTC.

The chain recombines TRBV18 with TRBJ2-2, with 12 positions matching TRBD2. The ends lost 6 bases at V and 5 bases at J; junction bases unmatched: 10. The CDR3 runs to 17 residues. CDR1 KGHSH and CDR2 LQKENI come from the germline V gene. The CDR3 region is CASSLGTSGLPTGELFF. CDR3 in DNA: TGTGCCAGCTCCCTCGGGACTAGCGGGCTCCCAACCGGGGAGCTGTTTTTT.

This chain connects TRBV7-3 to TRBJ2-3; tentatively, D is TRBD1 (6 bases). This CDR3 comprises 14 residues. Between the trimmed V and J ends, which lost 5 bases and 3 bases, there was a span of 12 bases. CDR1 is SGHTA, CDR2 FQGTGA, per germline. CDR3 DNA: TGTGCCAGCAGCCAAGTAGGGGGTACAGATACGCAGTATTTT. Encoded protein: CASSQVGGTDTQYF.

This clone has just one count. This chain uses TRBV29-1 with TRBJ1-4; TRBD1 aligns across 7 bases. The CDR3 consists of 13 residues. J gave up 5 bases and V 6 bases, and 6 bases lay outside the gene matches. CDR1 and CDR2 from the germline V gene are SQVTM and ANQGSEA. CDR3 amino acids: CSVGDRENEKLFF. The CDR3 bases are TGCAGCGTGGGGGACAGAGAAAATGAAAAACTGTTTTTT.

The genes are TRBV5-1 and TRBJ2-7; D might be TRBD1 (6 bases). The V gene lost 3 bases and the J gene lost 6 bases, with 13 bases spanning the gap. The CDR3 length is 13 residues. CDR1 and CDR2 from the germline V gene are SGHRS and YFSETQ. This CDR3 is CASSWTAGSEQYF. The DNA for the CDR3 is TGCGCCAGCAGCTGGACAGCTGGGTCCGAGCAGTACTTC.

J is TRBJ2-7 and V is TRBV19, with TRBD2 matching 11 bases. Germline V gene sequence: CDR1 LNHDA, CDR2 SQIVND (reference sequence). The junction had 4 bases not matched to a gene; V was cut back by 2 bases and J by 4 bases. The length of the CDR3 is 15 residues. CDR3 DNA: TGTGCCAGTAGTATACTAGCGGGAGGTGCATACGAGCAGTACTTC. Translation: CASSILAGGAYEQYF.

The chain recombines TRBV5-1 with TRBJ1-1; D call uncertain. V shed 3 bases and J shed 8 bases, with 11 bases lying between them. The CDR3 loop spans 12 amino acids. The germline gives CDR1 SGHRS, CDR2 YFSETQ. The CDR3 coding sequence is TGCGCCAGCAGCTCAAACCGGGAGGAAGCTTTCTTT. Its protein product is CASSSNREEAFF.

The chain joins TRBV5-1 to TRBJ1-4; D is uncertain. CDR3 length: 15 residues. The V end lost 4 bases, the J end lost 7 bases, and 17 bases lay between the germline ends. Germline V gene lookup returns CDR1 SGHRS and CDR2 YFSETQ. CDR3 nucleotide sequence: TGCGCCAGCAGCAAGAACGGGAACGGTGGTGAAAAACTGTTTTTT. Translation: CASSKNGNGGEKLFF.

V and J are TRBV14 and TRBJ2-7, with D perhaps matching TRBD2 (5 bases). The CDR3 loop spans 15 amino acids. The germline V gene encodes CDR1 SGHDN and CDR2 FVKESK. With 1 base removed from V and 3 bases from J, the gap between germline ends came to 13 bases. CDR3 region: CASSQGPAEYYEQYF. CDR3 in DNA: TGTGCCAGCAGCCAAGGTCCAGCGGAATACTACGAGCAGTACTTC.

The rearrangement links TRBV6-1 to TRBJ1-5, with D possibly being TRBD1 (6 bases). V lost 9 bases and J 2 bases, leaving 8 bases between the germline ends. The CDR3 is 12 amino acids. CDR1 is MNHNS, CDR2 SASEGT, per germline. CDR3 amino acids: CARDSRNQPQHF. The DNA for the CDR3 is TGTGCCAGGGACAGCCGCAATCAGCCCCAGCATTTT.

This clone was seen a single time. V gene TRBV7-2 combines with J gene TRBJ2-3, with a weak D call TRBD1 (6 bases). This CDR3 has 14 residues. Germline CDR1 SGHTA, CDR2 FQGNSA. Trimming took 5 bases from V and 3 from J, leaving 12 bases between them. CDR3 bases: TGTGCCAGCAGCCAACAGGGTAGGACAGATACGCAGTATTTT. It yields the protein CASSQQGRTDTQYF.

The chain combines TRBV11-1 with TRBJ2-3; TRBD2 matches 7 bases. V trimming: 7 bases; J trimming: 1 base; junction bases outside the gene matches: 5. CDR1 and CDR2 (germline): SGHAT, FQDESV (reference sequence). There are 14 residues in the CDR3. CDR3 amino acids: CASNHRGGTDTQYF. The CDR3 DNA is TGTGCCAGCAACCATCGGGGGGGCACAGATACGCAGTATTTT.

The chain carries TRBV30 and TRBJ1-2; D not certain. The germline V gene encodes CDR1 GTSNPN and CDR2 SVGIG (reference sequence). V shed 5 bases and J shed 5 bases, with 15 bases lying between them. The CDR3 covers 13 residues. The CDR3 is CAWASGIRYGYTF. In DNA, the CDR3 is TGTGCCTGGGCCTCCGGGATCCGGTATGGCTACACCTTC.

This chain links TRBV5-1 with TRBJ2-3; TRBD1 is a possible D gene (6 bases). Per germline, CDR1 SGHRS and CDR2 YFSETQ. This CDR3 is 18 amino acids long. V was clipped by 1 base and J by 2 bases, with 20 bases between them. The CDR3 here is CASSLNPPDRLHTDTQYF. CDR3 DNA sequence: TGCGCCAGCAGCTTGAATCCCCCGGACAGACTCCACACAGATACGCAGTATTTT.